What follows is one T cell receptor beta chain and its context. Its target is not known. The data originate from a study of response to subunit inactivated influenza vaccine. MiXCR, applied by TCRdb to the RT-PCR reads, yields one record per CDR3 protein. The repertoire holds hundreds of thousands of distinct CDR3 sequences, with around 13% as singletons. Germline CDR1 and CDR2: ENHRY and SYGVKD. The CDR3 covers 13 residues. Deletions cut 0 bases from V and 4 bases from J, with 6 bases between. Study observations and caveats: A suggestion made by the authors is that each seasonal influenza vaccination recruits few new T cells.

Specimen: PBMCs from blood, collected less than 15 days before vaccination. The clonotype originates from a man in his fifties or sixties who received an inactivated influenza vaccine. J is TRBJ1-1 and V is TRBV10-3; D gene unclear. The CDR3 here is CAISESRGTEAFF. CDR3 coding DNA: TGTGCCATCAGTGAGTCGCGGGGCACTGAAGCTTTCTTT.